This entry features one T cell receptor beta chain sequence. Its specificity is not known. Everyone who gave samples was a healthy Caucasian. This sample stems from a study of identical twins. Study conclusions and caveats: Alpha sequences that were out-of-frame and twin-shared showed an excess of low generation probability. Insertions were reduced in abundant cord blood beta clonotypes but not in memory repertoires.

A universal primer site was incorporated via template switching, and the cDNA contained unique molecular identifiers. TCRdb re-called the 5' RACE reads through MiXCR, storing one row per CDR3 protein. Of around 530,000 distinct CDR3 sequences in the sample, roughly 15% were seen once. Germline V CDR1 and CDR2: MNHNS, SASEGT. The CDR3 is made up of 15 amino acids. The germline V and J ends were trimmed by 6 bases and 9 bases, with 18 bases remaining between them. The same data also went into a second study, on yellow fever vaccine responses in identical twins.

The TCR sequence derives from a woman younger than 35 in good health. Specimen: CD4+ T cells sorted from blood. J is TRBJ1-6 and V is TRBV6-1, with a weak D call TRBD1 (5 bases). The CDR3 DNA follows: TGTGCCAGCAGGGGCTGGGGCTCCCCGGGTTCACCCCTCCACTTT. It yields the protein CASRGWGSPGSPLHF.